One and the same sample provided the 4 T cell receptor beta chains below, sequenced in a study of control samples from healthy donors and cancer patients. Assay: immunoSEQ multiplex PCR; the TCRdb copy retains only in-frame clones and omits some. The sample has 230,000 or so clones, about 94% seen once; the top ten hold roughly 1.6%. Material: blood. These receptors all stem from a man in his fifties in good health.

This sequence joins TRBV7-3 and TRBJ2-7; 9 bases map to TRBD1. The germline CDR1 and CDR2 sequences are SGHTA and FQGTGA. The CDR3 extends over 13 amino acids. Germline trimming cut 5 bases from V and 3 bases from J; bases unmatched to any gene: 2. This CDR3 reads CASSTGQGYEQYF. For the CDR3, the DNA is TGTGCCAGCAGCACGGGACAGGGCTACGAGCAGTACTTC.

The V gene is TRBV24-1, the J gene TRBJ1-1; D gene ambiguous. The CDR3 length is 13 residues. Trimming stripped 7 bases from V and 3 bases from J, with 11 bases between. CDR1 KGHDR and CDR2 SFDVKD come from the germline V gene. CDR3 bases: TGTGCCACCAGATTGGGCCTACACACTGAAGCTTTCTTT. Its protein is CATRLGLHTEAFF.

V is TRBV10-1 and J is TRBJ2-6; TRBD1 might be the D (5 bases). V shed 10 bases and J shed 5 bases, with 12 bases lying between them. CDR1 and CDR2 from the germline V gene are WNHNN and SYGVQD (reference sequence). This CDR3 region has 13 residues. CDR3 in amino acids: CATSQGRANVLTF. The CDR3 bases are TGCGCCACCTCCCAGGGAAGGGCCAACGTCCTGACTTTC.

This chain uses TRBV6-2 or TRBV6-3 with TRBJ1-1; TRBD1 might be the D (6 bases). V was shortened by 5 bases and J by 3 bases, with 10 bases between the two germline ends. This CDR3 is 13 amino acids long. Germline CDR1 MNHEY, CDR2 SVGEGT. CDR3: CASSDGQYTEAFF. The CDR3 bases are TGTGCCAGCAGTGACGGACAGTACACTGAAGCTTTCTTT.